A single sample gave rise to the 10 T cell receptor beta chains below, sequenced in a study of cytomegalovirus exposure and HLA in healthy donors. In the PCR, 60 Vbeta and 13 Jbeta primers were used. The data were produced by immunoSEQ multiplex PCR, yet TCRdb's version contains in-frame clones alone and is incomplete. The repertoire holds around 130,000 clones, with over 60% as singletons. Sequencing was performed on PBMCs. These receptors were taken from a man aged 35 to 55 in good health and CMV-seronegative.

This clone was observed a few times. The chain couples TRBV10-1 to TRBJ2-2; a weak D match, TRBD1 (5 bases). CDR3 size: 15 residues. The germline V and J ends were trimmed by 4 bases and 0 bases, with 9 bases remaining between them. CDR1 is WNHNN, CDR2 SYGVQD, per germline (reference sequence). CDR3 protein: CASSAQGTNTGELFF. The DNA for the CDR3 is TGCGCCAGCAGTGCTCAGGGAACGAACACCGGGGAGCTGTTTTTT.

This clone was found a few times. The rearrangement links TRBV6-1 to TRBJ2-7, with a possible D match to TRBD2 (6 bases). Trimming stripped 0 bases from V and 1 base from J, with 13 bases between. Per germline, CDR1 MNHNS and CDR2 SASEGT. This CDR3 contains 16 residues. The CDR3 DNA reads as TGTGCCAGCAGTGAAGCGGAGCGGGTTGGTTCCTACGAGCAGTACTTC. Translated: CASSEAERVGSYEQYF.

The rearrangement links TRBV4-2 to TRBJ2-7; D might be TRBD2 (6 bases). The CDR3 runs to 13 residues. Germline V gene data show CDR1 as LGHNA and CDR2 as YNFKEQ. V dropped 4 bases and J dropped 4 bases, with 11 bases sitting between them. The CDR3 DNA reads as TGTGCCAGCAGCCGTTTCGGGGGTTACGAGCAGTACTTC. It yields the protein CASSRFGGYEQYF.

V usage is TRBV2 and J usage is TRBJ2-7; D not certain. The CDR3 covers 13 residues. Trimming removed 4 bases at V and 0 bases at J, with 7 bases between. CDR1 and CDR2 (germline): SNHLY, FYNNEI. The CDR3 spells CASSVPGSYEQYF. In DNA form, the CDR3 reads TGTGCCAGCAGTGTCCCGGGCTCCTACGAGCAGTACTTC.

This clone turned up a few times. This chain uses TRBV4-2 with TRBJ2-5, with 7 bases fitting TRBD2. This CDR3 comprises 15 residues. V trimming: 0 bases; J trimming: 1 base; junction bases outside the gene matches: 2. Per the germline V gene, CDR1 is LGHNA and CDR2 is YNFKEQ. CDR3 bases: TGTGCCAGCAGCCAAGAATGGGGGGGCCAAGAGACCCAGTACTTC. It specifies CASSQEWGGQETQYF.

This chain joins TRBV5-1 and TRBJ2-2; 12 bases fit TRBD2. The germline gives CDR1 SGHRS, CDR2 YFSETQ. CDR3 length equals 16 residues. With V trimmed by 0 bases and J by 4 bases, 1 base remained unmatched. The DNA of the CDR3 is TGCGCCAGCAGCTTGGAACTAGCGGGAGGCACCGGGGAGCTGTTTTTT. This gives the protein CASSLELAGGTGELFF.

This sequence joins TRBV12-5 and TRBJ2-5, with TRBD1 identical over 7 bases. The CDR3 extends over 14 amino acids. Germline V gene data show CDR1 as LGHNT and CDR2 as FRNRAP. The junction had 8 bases not matched to a gene; V was cut back by 5 bases and J by 5 bases. CDR3 loop: CASGPRQGRETQYF. The DNA for the CDR3 is TGTGCTAGTGGTCCCAGACAGGGTAGGGAGACCCAGTACTTC.

This chain's CDR3 is CASSLPGQLHGAFF. CDR3 sequence (DNA): TGTGCCAGCAGTCTTCCAGGACAGCTCCATGGAGCTTTCTTT. The rearrangement uses TRBV28 and TRBJ1-1, with D perhaps TRBD1 (6 bases). The V end lost 5 bases, the J end lost 10 bases, and 20 bases lay between the germline ends. The germline V gene has CDR1 MDHEN and CDR2 SYDVKM. This CDR3 is 14 amino acids long.

V usage is TRBV4-2 and J usage is TRBJ1-2; D might be TRBD1 (5 bases). V dropped 2 bases and J dropped 7 bases, with 20 bases sitting between them. CDR1 and CDR2 from the germline V gene are LGHNA and YNFKEQ. There are 16 residues in the CDR3. In DNA form, the CDR3 reads TGTGCCAGCAGCCAAAACTCGGGGGGAGGGCTAGGTGGCTACACCTTC. Translated: CASSQNSGGGLGGYTF.

The J gene is TRBJ2-3, the V gene TRBV5-1; 15 bases map to TRBD2. The CDR3 totals 18 residues. V trimming: 2 bases; J trimming: 0 bases; junction bases outside the gene matches: 4. Per germline, CDR1 SGHRS and CDR2 YFSETQ. The CDR3 sequence is CASSFGLAGGPSTDTQYF. CDR3 DNA: TGCGCCAGCAGCTTCGGACTAGCGGGAGGGCCAAGCACAGATACGCAGTATTTT.